The rows below give T cell receptor beta chains drawn from one sample of a study of T cell responses to AZD1222 COVID-19 vaccine. Generated by immunoSEQ multiplex PCR, the TCRdb table keeps only in-frame clones and is missing some. The sample includes 80,000 or so clones, about nine tenths of them seen just once. The sample was peripheral blood, taken on day 0 of AZD1222 vaccination. These receptor sequences come from an adult in good health. Both conserved end residues are part of each CDR3. D genes are given only for firm matches. A clone size is listed for some rows: how often the clone was seen (once, few, many), or a class if it is expanded.

D: TRBD1; size: NA; V: TRBV7-9; J: TRBJ1-2; length: 18; CDR3: CASSLTGGYRIGDYGYTF; DNA: TGTGCCAGCAGCTTGACAGGGGGCTACCGTATAGGTGACTATGGCTACACCTTC
D: TRBD1; size: NA; V: TRBV19; J: TRBJ2-7; length: 13; CDR3: CASSIQGAYEQYF; DNA: TGTGCCAGTAGTATCCAGGGGGCCTACGAGCAGTACTTC
D: NA; size: once; V: TRBV2; J: TRBJ1-1; length: 12; CDR3: CASTFPNPEAFF; DNA: TGTGCCAGCACGTTTCCAAACCCTGAAGCTTTCTTT
D: NA; size: NA; V: TRBV24-1; J: TRBJ2-1; length: 13; CDR3: CATSEGPYNEQFF; DNA: TGTGCCACCAGTGAGGGACCCTACAATGAGCAGTTCTTC
D: NA; size: NA; V: TRBV3-1/TRBV3-2; J: TRBJ1-2; length: 16; CDR3: CASSPRWTVSNYGYTF; DNA: TGTGCCAGCAGCCCCCGATGGACAGTCTCTAACTATGGCTACACCTTC
D: TRBD1; size: NA; V: TRBV4-1; J: TRBJ1-2; length: 14; CDR3: CASSPLSGTGGETF; DNA: TGCGCCAGCAGCCCCCTCTCCGGGACAGGGGGAGAAACCTTC
D: TRBD1; size: NA; V: TRBV28; J: TRBJ1-1; length: 15; CDR3: CASSTGTGVFTEAFF; DNA: TGTGCCAGCAGCACCGGGACAGGGGTTTTCACTGAAGCTTTCTTT
D: TRBD1; size: NA; V: TRBV4-3; J: TRBJ1-5; length: 16; CDR3: CASSPERAGGSQPQHF; DNA: TGCGCCAGCAGCCCAGAGCGGGCAGGGGGCTCTCAGCCCCAGCATTTT
D: TRBD1; size: NA; V: TRBV7-3; J: TRBJ1-1; length: 14; CDR3: CASSLRGQGTEAFF; DNA: TGTGCCAGCAGCTTAAGGGGACAGGGAACTGAAGCTTTCTTT
D: NA; size: NA; V: TRBV2; J: TRBJ2-7; length: 15; CDR3: CASCNRRFLSYEQYF; DNA: TGTGCCAGCTGTAACCGGCGGTTTCTCTCCTACGAGCAGTACTTC
D: NA; size: once; V: TRBV7-6; J: TRBJ2-1; length: 15; CDR3: CASSSQISGYNEQFF; DNA: TGTGCCAGCAGCTCCCAGATCTCGGGGTACAATGAGCAGTTCTTC
D: TRBD2; size: NA; V: TRBV4-3; J: TRBJ2-7; length: 16; CDR3: CASSQFFLADLYEQYF; DNA: TGCGCCAGCAGCCAATTTTTCCTAGCGGACCTTTACGAGCAGTACTTC
D: NA; size: NA; V: TRBV9; J: TRBJ1-2; length: 14; CDR3: CASSDSVAAGGYTF; DNA: TGTGCCAGCAGCGATTCGGTGGCGGCAGGCGGCTACACCTTC
D: NA; size: NA; V: TRBV9; J: TRBJ1-1; length: 15; CDR3: CASSADWSMNTEAFF; DNA: TGTGCCAGCAGCGCTGACTGGAGCATGAACACTGAAGCTTTCTTT
D: NA; size: NA; V: TRBV2; J: TRBJ1-1; length: 14; CDR3: CASISDRQLTEAFF; DNA: TGTGCCAGCATTTCCGACCGTCAACTCACTGAAGCTTTCTTT
D: NA; size: NA; V: TRBV19; J: TRBJ1-2; length: 13; CDR3: CASTFRGGYGYTF; DNA: TGTGCCAGTACATTCCGGGGTGGCTATGGCTACACCTTC
D: NA; size: NA; V: TRBV7-9; J: TRBJ2-7; length: 12; CDR3: CASSLSDYEQYF; DNA: TGTGCCAGCAGCTTAAGTGACTACGAGCAGTACTTC
D: NA; size: NA; V: TRBV7-8; J: TRBJ2-1; length: 13; CDR3: CASSLDSTDEQFF; DNA: TGTGCCAGCAGCCTAGACAGCACCGATGAGCAGTTCTTC
D: TRBD2; size: NA; V: TRBV30; J: TRBJ2-5; length: 15; CDR3: CAWSLSGGALETQYF; DNA: TGTGCCTGGAGTCTTAGCGGGGGGGCCTTAGAGACCCAGTACTTC
D: NA; size: NA; V: TRBV2; J: TRBJ1-5; length: 14; CDR3: CASRKVYSTEPQHF; DNA: TGTGCCAGCCGAAAGGTTTATAGTACCGAGCCCCAGCATTTT
D: NA; size: NA; V: TRBV27; J: TRBJ1-5; length: 15; CDR3: CASRARDNSNQPQHF; DNA: TGTGCCAGCAGGGCCCGGGACAATAGCAATCAGCCCCAGCATTTT
D: TRBD1; size: NA; V: TRBV4-3; J: TRBJ2-7; length: 15; CDR3: CASSQAGTGSYEQYF; DNA: TGCGCCAGCAGCCAGGCCGGGACAGGGTCCTACGAGCAGTACTTC
D: TRBD2; size: NA; V: TRBV2; J: TRBJ2-3; length: 14; CDR3: CASFRGGAGDTQYF; DNA: TGTGCCAGCTTTCGCGGGGGGGCGGGAGATACGCAGTATTTT
D: TRBD2; size: NA; V: TRBV7-3; J: TRBJ2-1; length: 15; CDR3: CASSLAGALYNEQFF; DNA: TGTGCCAGCAGTTTAGCGGGGGCCCTCTACAATGAGCAGTTCTTC
D: NA; size: NA; V: TRBV20-1; J: TRBJ1-1; length: 11; CDR3: CSAGGNTEAFF; DNA: TGCAGTGCTGGGGGGAACACTGAAGCTTTCTTT
D: NA; size: few; V: TRBV5-1; J: TRBJ2-1; length: 17; CDR3: CASSLGTGGPLVNEQFF; DNA: TGCGCCAGCAGCTTGGGTACCGGGGGGCCTCTAGTCAATGAGCAGTTCTTC
D: NA; size: NA; V: TRBV5-1; J: TRBJ1-2; length: 14; CDR3: CASSLGSINYGYTF; DNA: TGCGCCAGCAGCTTGGGTAGCATTAACTATGGCTACACCTTC
D: TRBD1; size: NA; V: TRBV6-5; J: TRBJ1-2; length: 14; CDR3: CASSYHRGQSGYTF; DNA: TGTGCCAGCAGTTACCACCGGGGACAGAGTGGCTACACCTTC
D: NA; size: NA; V: TRBV6-5; J: TRBJ1-4; length: 14; CDR3: CASSYSTGAEKLFF; DNA: TGTGCCAGCAGTTACTCCACCGGGGCTGAAAAACTGTTTTTT
D: NA; size: NA; V: TRBV30; J: TRBJ2-7; length: 13; CDR3: CAWSVRYGSEQYF; DNA: TGTGCCTGGAGTGTCCGATACGGTAGCGAGCAGTACTTC
D: TRBD2; size: once; V: TRBV19; J: TRBJ2-1; length: 16; CDR3: CASSRTSGGAGNEQFF; DNA: TGTGCCAGTAGTAGGACTAGCGGGGGGGCCGGGAATGAGCAGTTCTTC
D: NA; size: NA; V: TRBV6-4; J: TRBJ1-2; length: 14; CDR3: CASSVFPTLYGYTF; DNA: TGTGCCAGCAGTGTCTTTCCCACCCTCTATGGCTACACCTTC
D: NA; size: NA; V: TRBV28; J: TRBJ2-7; length: 13; CDR3: CASSRGGSYEQYF; DNA: TGTGCCAGCAGCCGAGGGGGTTCCTACGAGCAGTACTTC
D: NA; size: NA; V: TRBV7-8; J: TRBJ2-5; length: 14; CDR3: CASSLAAALETQYF; DNA: TGTGCCAGCAGCTTAGCGGCAGCCTTAGAGACCCAGTACTTC
D: NA; size: once; V: TRBV7-2; J: TRBJ2-7; length: 15; CDR3: CASSPEVPGRHEQYF; DNA: TGTGCCAGCAGCCCGGAGGTTCCGGGGCGGCACGAGCAGTACTTC
D: TRBD1; size: NA; V: TRBV23-1; J: TRBJ1-5; length: 21; CDR3: CASSQSPSPYRGLNSNQPQHF; DNA: TGCGCCAGCAGTCAATCCCCCTCACCCTACAGGGGGCTTAACAGCAATCAGCCCCAGCATTTT
D: NA; size: NA; V: TRBV15; J: TRBJ1-1; length: 15; CDR3: CATSRDQGKNTEAFF; DNA: TGTGCCACCAGCAGAGATCAGGGAAAGAACACTGAAGCTTTCTTT
D: NA; size: once; V: TRBV5-1; J: TRBJ1-2; length: 14; CDR3: CASSLAGTSYGYTF; DNA: TGCGCCAGCAGCTTGGCAGGGACGAGCTATGGCTACACCTTC
D: NA; size: NA; V: TRBV10-1; J: TRBJ1-4; length: 17; CDR3: CASSESTQGSTNEKLFF; DNA: TGCGCCAGCAGTGAGTCGACCCAGGGATCAACTAATGAAAAACTGTTTTTT
D: NA; size: few; V: TRBV5-4; J: TRBJ1-1; length: 14; CDR3: CASGRWEGNTEAFF; DNA: TGTGCCAGCGGGCGGTGGGAGGGGAACACTGAAGCTTTCTTT
D: TRBD2; size: NA; V: TRBV30; J: TRBJ2-7; length: 15; CDR3: CAWRLAGGLSYEQYF; DNA: TGTGCCTGGAGATTAGCGGGGGGCCTCTCCTACGAGCAGTACTTC
D: NA; size: NA; V: TRBV18; J: TRBJ1-2; length: 14; CDR3: CASSPTEDRYGYTF; DNA: TGTGCCAGCTCACCGACAGAAGACCGGTATGGCTACACCTTC
D: NA; size: NA; V: TRBV3-1/TRBV3-2; J: TRBJ2-6; length: 14; CDR3: CASSGAGGANVLTF; DNA: TGTGCCAGCAGCGGCGCGGGTGGGGCCAACGTCCTGACTTTC
D: TRBD1; size: NA; V: TRBV19; J: TRBJ1-5; length: 19; CDR3: CASSLNRDSEVYSNQPQHF; DNA: TGTGCCAGTAGTCTAAACCGGGACAGCGAGGTTTATAGCAATCAGCCCCAGCATTTT
D: NA; size: NA; V: TRBV7-2; J: TRBJ1-2; length: 14; CDR3: CASSLEDSIYGYTF; DNA: TGTGCCAGCAGCTTAGAGGACAGCATCTATGGCTACACCTTC
D: NA; size: NA; V: TRBV7-9; J: TRBJ2-7; length: 16; CDR3: CASSTPGTSNPYEQYF; DNA: TGTGCCAGCAGCACCCCCGGGACGTCCAACCCCTACGAGCAGTACTTC
D: NA; size: NA; V: TRBV5-5; J: TRBJ1-5; length: 14; CDR3: CASSRGIGNQPQHF; DNA: TGTGCCAGCAGCCGGGGGATAGGCAATCAGCCCCAGCATTTT
D: NA; size: NA; V: TRBV6-4; J: TRBJ2-7; length: 14; CDR3: CASSPGLGPYEQYF; DNA: TGTGCCAGCAGTCCCGGCCTAGGGCCCTACGAGCAGTACTTC
D: TRBD1; size: NA; V: TRBV3-1/TRBV3-2; J: TRBJ1-5; length: 14; CDR3: CASSQATGGQPQHF; DNA: TGTGCCAGCAGCCAAGCGACAGGGGGTCAGCCCCAGCATTTT
D: NA; size: NA; V: TRBV6-5; J: TRBJ1-1; length: 14; CDR3: CASSLRNMNTEAFF; DNA: TGTGCCAGCAGTTTACGGAACATGAACACTGAAGCTTTCTTT
D: NA; size: few; V: TRBV29-1; J: TRBJ1-4; length: 14; CDR3: CSVEDPEKSEKLFF; DNA: TGCAGCGTTGAAGATCCAGAAAAAAGTGAAAAACTGTTTTTT
D: NA; size: NA; V: TRBV4-1; J: TRBJ1-3; length: 17; CDR3: CASSQVPGAPPGNTIYF; DNA: TGCGCCAGCAGCCAAGTTCCAGGGGCGCCTCCTGGAAACACCATATATTTT
D: TRBD1; size: few; V: TRBV4-3; J: TRBJ1-2; length: 16; CDR3: CASSRDPGDRGRGYTF; DNA: TGCGCCAGCAGCCGCGACCCCGGGGACAGGGGTCGTGGCTACACCTTC